What follows is one T cell receptor beta chain and its context. What it recognizes is unknown. This specimen comes from a study of cytomegalovirus exposure and HLA in healthy donors. The study, taken as a whole, reports: HLA-A and HLA-B allele assignments for most subjects were reportedly predicted accurately using TCR beta sequences.

In the PCR, 60 Vbeta and 13 Jbeta primers were used. Profiled with immunoSEQ multiplex PCR; TCRdb holds only in-frame clones, not every one. Of about 150,000 clones detected, around 60% appear once; the ten largest clones hold around 7.1%. Germline lookup yields CDR1 SNHLY and CDR2 FYNNEI. Trimming took 6 bases from V and 2 from J; bases not matched to a gene: 7. This CDR3 contains 14 residues. V is TRBV2 and J is TRBJ2-7, with TRBD2 identical over 7 bases. The sequence was collected from an older woman in good health and CMV-seropositive. The sample taken for sequencing was PBMCs. The CDR3 sequence is CASRGGIGAYEQYF. CDR3 nucleotide sequence: TGTGCCAGCAGGGGAGGGATAGGGGCCTACGAGCAGTACTTC.